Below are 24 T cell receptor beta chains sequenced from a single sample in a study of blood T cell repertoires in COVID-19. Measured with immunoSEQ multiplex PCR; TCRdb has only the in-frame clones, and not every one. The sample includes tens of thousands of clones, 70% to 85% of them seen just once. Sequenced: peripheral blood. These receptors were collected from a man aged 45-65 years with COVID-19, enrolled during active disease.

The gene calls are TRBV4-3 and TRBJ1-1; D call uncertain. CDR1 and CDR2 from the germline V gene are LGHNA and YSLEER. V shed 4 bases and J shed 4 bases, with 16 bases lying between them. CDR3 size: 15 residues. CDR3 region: CASSPKLQVGTEAFF. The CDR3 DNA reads TGCGCCAGCAGCCCCAAATTGCAGGTAGGCACTGAAGCTTTCTTT.

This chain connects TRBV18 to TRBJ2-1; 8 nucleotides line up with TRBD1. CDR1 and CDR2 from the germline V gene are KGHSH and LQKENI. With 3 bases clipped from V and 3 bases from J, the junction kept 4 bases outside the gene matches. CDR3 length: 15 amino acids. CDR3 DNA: TGTGCCAGCTCACCGGGACAGGATAACTACAATGAGCAGTTCTTC. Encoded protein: CASSPGQDNYNEQFF.

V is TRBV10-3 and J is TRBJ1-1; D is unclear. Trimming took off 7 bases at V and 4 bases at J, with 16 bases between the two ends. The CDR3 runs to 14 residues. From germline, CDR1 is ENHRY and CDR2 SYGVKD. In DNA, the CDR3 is TGTGCCATCACCCCCCGGAGTAGCGGCACTGAAGCTTTCTTT. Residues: CAITPRSSGTEAFF.

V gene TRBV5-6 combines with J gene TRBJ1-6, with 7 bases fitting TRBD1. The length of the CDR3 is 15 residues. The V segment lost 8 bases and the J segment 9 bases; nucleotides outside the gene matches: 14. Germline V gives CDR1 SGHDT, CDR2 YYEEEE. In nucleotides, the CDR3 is TGTGCCAGTTCGGGCCCACGCGACAGGGCTTCACCCCTCCACTTT. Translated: CASSGPRDRASPLHF.

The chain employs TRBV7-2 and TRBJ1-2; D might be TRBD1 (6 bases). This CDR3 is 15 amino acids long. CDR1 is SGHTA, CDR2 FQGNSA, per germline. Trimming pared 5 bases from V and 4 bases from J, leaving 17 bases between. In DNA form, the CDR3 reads TGTGCCAGCAGCCTACAAGACAGGAAGACCTATGGCTACACCTTC. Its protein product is CASSLQDRKTYGYTF.

The CDR3 bases are TGTGCCAGCAACCCGACAGGACGCTCTGGAAACACCATATATTTT. Translation: CASNPTGRSGNTIYF. This chain joins TRBV9 and TRBJ1-3, with D maybe TRBD1 (6 bases). V was cut by 6 bases and J by 0 bases, with 13 bases left in between. This CDR3 has 15 amino acids. From germline, CDR1 is SGDLS and CDR2 YYNGEE.

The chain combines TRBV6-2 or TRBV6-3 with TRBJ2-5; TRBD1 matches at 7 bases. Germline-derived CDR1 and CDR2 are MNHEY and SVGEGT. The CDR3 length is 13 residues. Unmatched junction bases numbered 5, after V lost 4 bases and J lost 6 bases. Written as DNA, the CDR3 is TGTGCCAGCAGTTCCGGGACAGCCCAGACCCAGTACTTC. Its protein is CASSSGTAQTQYF.

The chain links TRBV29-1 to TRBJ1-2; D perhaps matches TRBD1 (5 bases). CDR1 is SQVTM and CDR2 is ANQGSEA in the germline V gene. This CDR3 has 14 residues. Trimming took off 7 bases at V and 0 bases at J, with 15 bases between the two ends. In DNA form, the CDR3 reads TGCAGCGCCGACAGTCTAACTTCTAACTATGGCTACACCTTC. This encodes CSADSLTSNYGYTF.

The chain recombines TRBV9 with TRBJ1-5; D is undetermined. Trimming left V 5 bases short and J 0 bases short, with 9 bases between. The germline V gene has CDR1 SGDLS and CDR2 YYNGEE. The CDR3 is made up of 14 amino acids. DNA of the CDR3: TGTGCCAGCAGTCTACGAGATAGCAATCAGCCCCAGCATTTT. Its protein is CASSLRDSNQPQHF. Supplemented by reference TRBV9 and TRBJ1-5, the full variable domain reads DSGVTQTPKHLITATGQRVTLRCSPRSGDLSVYWYQQSLDQGLQFLIQYYNGEERAKGNILERFSAQQFPDLHSELNLSSLELGDSALYFCASSLRDSNQPQHFGDGTRLSIL.

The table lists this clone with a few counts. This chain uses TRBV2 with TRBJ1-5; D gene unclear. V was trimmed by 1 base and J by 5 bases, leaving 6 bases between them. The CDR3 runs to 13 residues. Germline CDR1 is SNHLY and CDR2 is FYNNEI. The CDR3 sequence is CASSEERDQPQHF. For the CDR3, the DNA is TGTGCCAGCAGTGAAGAACGAGATCAGCCCCAGCATTTT.

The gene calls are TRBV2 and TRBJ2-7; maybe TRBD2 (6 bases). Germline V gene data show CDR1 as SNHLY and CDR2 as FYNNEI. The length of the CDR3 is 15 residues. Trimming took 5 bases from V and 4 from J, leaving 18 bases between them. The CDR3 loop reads CASSPTGVTFYEQYF. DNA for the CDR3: TGTGCCAGCAGTCCTACGGGAGTTACCTTTTACGAGCAGTACTTC.

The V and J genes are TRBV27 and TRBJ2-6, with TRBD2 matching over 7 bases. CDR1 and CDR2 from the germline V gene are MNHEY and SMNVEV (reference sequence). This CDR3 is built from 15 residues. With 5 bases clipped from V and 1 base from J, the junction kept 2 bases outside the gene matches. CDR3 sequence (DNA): TGTGCCAGCAGTGGGGGGGGGTCTGGGGCCAACGTCCTGACTTTC. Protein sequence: CASSGGGSGANVLTF.

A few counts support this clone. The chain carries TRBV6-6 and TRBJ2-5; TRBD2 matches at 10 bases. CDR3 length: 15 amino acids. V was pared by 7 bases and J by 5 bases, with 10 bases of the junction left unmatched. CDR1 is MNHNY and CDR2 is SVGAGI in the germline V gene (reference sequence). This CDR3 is CASTLGAGGRETQYF. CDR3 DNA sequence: TGTGCCAGCACCTTGGGAGCGGGGGGGCGGGAGACCCAGTACTTC.

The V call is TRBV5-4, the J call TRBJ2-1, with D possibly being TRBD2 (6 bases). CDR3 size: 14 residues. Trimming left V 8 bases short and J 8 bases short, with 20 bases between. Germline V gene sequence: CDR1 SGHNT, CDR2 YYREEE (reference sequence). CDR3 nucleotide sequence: TGTGCCAGTACGACTAGAGCGTTAGTCGATGAGCAGTTCTTC. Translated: CASTTRALVDEQFF.

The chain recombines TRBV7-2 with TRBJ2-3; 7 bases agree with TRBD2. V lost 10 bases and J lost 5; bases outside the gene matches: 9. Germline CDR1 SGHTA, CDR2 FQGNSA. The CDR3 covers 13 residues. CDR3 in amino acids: CATGRGSEDTQYF. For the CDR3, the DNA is TGTGCCACCGGGCGGGGGTCGGAAGATACGCAGTATTTT.

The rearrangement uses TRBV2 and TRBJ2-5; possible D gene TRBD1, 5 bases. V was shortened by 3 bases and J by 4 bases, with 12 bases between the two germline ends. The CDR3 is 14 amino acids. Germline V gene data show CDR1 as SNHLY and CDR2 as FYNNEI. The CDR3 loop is CASSDRSGAETQYF. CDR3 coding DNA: TGTGCCAGCAGTGATAGGTCTGGGGCAGAGACCCAGTACTTC. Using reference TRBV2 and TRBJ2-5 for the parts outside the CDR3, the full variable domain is EPEVTQTPSHQVTQMGQEVILRCVPISNHLYFYWYRQILGQKVEFLVSFYNNEISEKSEIFDDQFSVERPDGSNFTLKIRSTKLEDSAMYFCASSDRSGAETQYFGPGTRLLVL.

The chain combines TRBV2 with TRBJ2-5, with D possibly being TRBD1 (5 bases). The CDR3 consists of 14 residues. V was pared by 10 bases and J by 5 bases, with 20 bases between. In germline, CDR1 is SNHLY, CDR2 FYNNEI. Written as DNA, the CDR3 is TGTGCCAACCCGGCCAGGGTGAAGGCGGAGACCCAGTACTTC. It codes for CANPARVKAETQYF.

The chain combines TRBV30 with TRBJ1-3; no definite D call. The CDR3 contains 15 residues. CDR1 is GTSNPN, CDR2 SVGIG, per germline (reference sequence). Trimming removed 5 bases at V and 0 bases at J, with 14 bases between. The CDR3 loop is CAWGMGRSSGNTIYF. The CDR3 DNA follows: TGTGCCTGGGGGATGGGCAGAAGCTCTGGAAACACCATATATTTT. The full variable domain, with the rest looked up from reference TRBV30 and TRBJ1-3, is SQTIHQWPATLVQPVGSPLSLECTVEGTSNPNLYWYRQAAGRGLQLLFYSVGIGQISSEVPQNLSASRPQDRQFILSSKKLLLSDSGFYLCAWGMGRSSGNTIYFGEGSWLTVV.

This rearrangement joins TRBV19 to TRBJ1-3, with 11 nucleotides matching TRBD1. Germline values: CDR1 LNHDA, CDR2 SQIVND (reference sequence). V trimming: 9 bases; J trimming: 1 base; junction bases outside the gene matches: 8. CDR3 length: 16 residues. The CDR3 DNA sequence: TGTGCCAGCACCCGGACAGGGGGCCGTTCTGGAAACACCATATATTTT. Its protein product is CASTRTGGRSGNTIYF.

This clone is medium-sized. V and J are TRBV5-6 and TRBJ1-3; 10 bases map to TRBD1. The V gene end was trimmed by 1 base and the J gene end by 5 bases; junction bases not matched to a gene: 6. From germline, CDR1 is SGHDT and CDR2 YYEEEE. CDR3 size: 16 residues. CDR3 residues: CASSLRGQGVRNTIYF. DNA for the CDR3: TGTGCCAGCAGCTTGCGAGGACAGGGGGTGCGAAACACCATATATTTT.

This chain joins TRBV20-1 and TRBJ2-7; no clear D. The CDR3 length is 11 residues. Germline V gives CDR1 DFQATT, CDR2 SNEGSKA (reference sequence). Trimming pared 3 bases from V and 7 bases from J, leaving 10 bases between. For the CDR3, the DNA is TGCAGTGCTAGTGCCCGGGTGGAGCAGTACTTC. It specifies CSASARVEQYF.

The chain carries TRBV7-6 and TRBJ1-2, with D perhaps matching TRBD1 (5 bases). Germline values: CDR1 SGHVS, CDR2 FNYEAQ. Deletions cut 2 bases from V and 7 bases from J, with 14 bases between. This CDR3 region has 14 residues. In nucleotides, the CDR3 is TGTGCCAGCAGCTTAACCCAGGGCCGGCTTGGCTACACCTTC. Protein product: CASSLTQGRLGYTF.

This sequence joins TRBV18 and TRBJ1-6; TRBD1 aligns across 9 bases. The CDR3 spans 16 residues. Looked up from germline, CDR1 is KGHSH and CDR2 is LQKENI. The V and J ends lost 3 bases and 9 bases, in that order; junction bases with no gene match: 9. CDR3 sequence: CASSPRTGDNGSPLHF. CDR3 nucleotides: TGTGCCAGCTCACCCCGGACAGGGGATAACGGTTCACCCCTCCACTTT.

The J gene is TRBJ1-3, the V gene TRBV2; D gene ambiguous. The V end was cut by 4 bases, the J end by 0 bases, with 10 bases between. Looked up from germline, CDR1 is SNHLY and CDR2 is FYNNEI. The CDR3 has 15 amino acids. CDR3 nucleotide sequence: TGTGCCAGCAGTGTGGATAGGAGCTCTGGAAACACCATATATTTT. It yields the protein CASSVDRSSGNTIYF.